This T cell receptor beta chain was identified in a study of OX40 agonist ivuxolimab in advanced cancers. Clones were sequenced by immunoSEQ multiplex PCR, and TCRdb holds only the in-frame ones, with some missing. The sample consists of 76,000 or so clones, 65% to 90% of them appearing once. Source: CD4+ or CD8+ T cells sorted from blood, taken in a trial of the OX40 agonist ivuxolimab. The receptor was derived from an adult with an advanced solid tumor such as melanoma, head and neck, liver or kidney cancer.

In DNA, the CDR3 is TGTGCCAGCAGCACCGGACAGGGAAAGACCCAGTACTTC. This codes for CASSTGQGKTQYF. The V gene is TRBV7-3, the J gene TRBJ2-5; 8 bases align to TRBD1. Germline V CDR1 and CDR2: SGHTA, FQGTGA. The V and J ends lost 5 bases and 6 bases, in that order; junction bases with no gene match: 5. CDR3 size: 13 residues.